A single sample gave rise to the 5 T cell receptor beta chains below, sequenced in a study of shared clonotypes between healthy human individuals. Profiled with immunoSEQ multiplex PCR; TCRdb holds only in-frame clones, not every one. The table includes around 940,000 clones, 76% detected once. The sample taken for sequencing was memory CD4+ T cells sorted from blood. Subset denoted: CD45RA-negative fraction. The receptors stem from a man between 18 and 35 years old in good health.

The rearrangement links TRBV30 to TRBJ1-4; D is perhaps TRBD1 (5 bases). With 2 bases removed from V and 4 bases from J, the gap between germline ends came to 11 bases. The CDR3 extends over 14 amino acids. Per the germline V gene, CDR1 is GTSNPN and CDR2 is SVGIG (reference sequence). The CDR3: CAWSLQGFNEKLFF. The CDR3 region has the DNA TGTGCCTGGAGTCTGCAGGGCTTTAATGAAAAACTGTTTTTT. Full variable domain (rest looked up from reference TRBV30 and TRBJ1-4): SQTIHQWPATLVQPVGSPLSLECTVEGTSNPNLYWYRQAAGRGLQLLFYSVGIGQISSEVPQNLSASRPQDRQFILSSKKLLLSDSGFYLCAWSLQGFNEKLFFGSGTQLSVL.

The chain joins TRBV19 to TRBJ2-7; either TRBD1 or TRBD2 may supply D (5 bases each). The CDR3 consists of 16 residues. From germline, CDR1 is LNHDA and CDR2 SQIVND (reference sequence). Trimming left V 5 bases short and J 2 bases short, with 19 bases between. The CDR3 reads CASSALSGPTTYEQYF. The DNA of the CDR3 is TGTGCCAGTAGTGCCCTATCGGGACCCACCACCTACGAGCAGTACTTC.

The chain carries TRBV5-6 and TRBJ1-1; TRBD1 might be the D (6 bases). Trimming cost V 6 bases and J 1 base, with 13 bases left between them. The CDR3 contains 14 residues. Germline V gene lookup returns CDR1 SGHDT and CDR2 YYEEEE. This CDR3 reads CASKLEGGNTEAFF. CDR3 coding DNA: TGTGCCAGCAAACTCGAGGGGGGGAACACTGAAGCTTTCTTT.

The rearrangement joins TRBV5-1 to TRBJ2-7; unclear D gene. V was shortened by 3 bases and J by 2 bases, with 12 bases between the two germline ends. The CDR3 length is 14 residues. Germline loops: CDR1 SGHRS, CDR2 YFSETQ. This CDR3 is CASSSGPGPYEQYF. The CDR3 region has the DNA TGCGCCAGCAGCTCAGGACCGGGCCCCTACGAGCAGTACTTC.

The genes are TRBV6-1 and TRBJ2-7; 7 bases align to TRBD1. CDR3 size: 15 residues. CDR1 MNHNS and CDR2 SASEGT come from the germline V gene. With V trimmed by 2 bases and J by 6 bases, 10 bases remained unmatched. Written as DNA, the CDR3 is TGTGCCAGCAGTGAACCCTTAGGGGGCGAGTCCGAGCAGTACTTC. Protein product: CASSEPLGGESEQYF.